Below are 5 T cell receptor beta chains sequenced from a single sample in a study of blood T cell repertoires in COVID-19. Data came from immunoSEQ multiplex PCR; TCRdb stores just in-frame clones and leaves some out. Of 70,000 to 95,000 clones listed, almost 95% are singletons. The specimen sequenced was peripheral blood. These receptors were obtained from a woman aged 55-75 years with active COVID-19.

The chain employs TRBV11-2 and TRBJ2-5, with 8 bases that match TRBD2. After removal of 3 bases from V and 1 base from J, the junction contained 4 bases not matched to a gene. The CDR3 runs to 15 residues. Germline V gene data show CDR1 as SGHAT and CDR2 as FQNNGV. CDR3 in DNA: TGTGCCAGCAGCTTTCTAAGCGGGAGCCAAGAGACCCAGTACTTC. Residues: CASSFLSGSQETQYF.

The rearrangement links TRBV5-1 to TRBJ2-3, with 7 bases aligning to TRBD2. The V and J ends lost 7 bases and 2 bases, in that order; junction bases with no gene match: 10. The CDR3 length is 15 residues. Germline CDR1 is SGHRS and CDR2 is YFSETQ. CDR3 loop: CASFTSSGNTDTQYF. In DNA, the CDR3 is TGCGCCAGCTTTACATCTAGCGGCAACACAGATACGCAGTATTTT. The full variable domain, with the rest looked up from reference TRBV5-1 and TRBJ2-3, is KAGVTQTPRYLIKTRGQQVTLSCSPISGHRSVSWYQQTPGQGLQFLFEYFSETQRNKGNFPGRFSGRQFSNSRSEMNVSTLELGDSALYLCASFTSSGNTDTQYFGPGTRLTVL.

V gene TRBV7-2 combines with J gene TRBJ2-7; 8 positions match TRBD1. CDR3 length: 15 residues. Trimming cost V 3 bases and J 4 bases; bases outside gene matches: 8. CDR1 SGHTA and CDR2 FQGNSA come from the germline V gene. The CDR3 sequence: CASSFDGTGSYEQYF. CDR3 bases: TGTGCCAGCAGCTTCGATGGGACAGGATCATACGAGCAGTACTTC.

The chain recombines TRBV30 with TRBJ1-5; the D gene is possibly TRBD1 (5 bases). The V end was cut by 2 bases, the J end by 4 bases, with 6 bases between. This CDR3 comprises 12 residues. Germline CDR1 GTSNPN, CDR2 SVGIG (reference sequence). The CDR3 loop is CAWSSGNQPQHF. Here the CDR3 DNA reads TGTGCCTGGAGTTCAGGGAATCAGCCCCAGCATTTT.

CDR3 amino acids: CASSGEGKGTEAFF. The CDR3 region has the DNA TGTGCCAGCAGTGGTGAGGGTAAGGGCACTGAAGCTTTCTTT. This chain uses TRBV2 with TRBJ1-1, with D unresolved. This CDR3 spans 14 amino acids. Germline V lookup: CDR1 SNHLY, CDR2 FYNNEI. Trimming removed 4 bases from V and 4 bases from J, with 13 bases in between.